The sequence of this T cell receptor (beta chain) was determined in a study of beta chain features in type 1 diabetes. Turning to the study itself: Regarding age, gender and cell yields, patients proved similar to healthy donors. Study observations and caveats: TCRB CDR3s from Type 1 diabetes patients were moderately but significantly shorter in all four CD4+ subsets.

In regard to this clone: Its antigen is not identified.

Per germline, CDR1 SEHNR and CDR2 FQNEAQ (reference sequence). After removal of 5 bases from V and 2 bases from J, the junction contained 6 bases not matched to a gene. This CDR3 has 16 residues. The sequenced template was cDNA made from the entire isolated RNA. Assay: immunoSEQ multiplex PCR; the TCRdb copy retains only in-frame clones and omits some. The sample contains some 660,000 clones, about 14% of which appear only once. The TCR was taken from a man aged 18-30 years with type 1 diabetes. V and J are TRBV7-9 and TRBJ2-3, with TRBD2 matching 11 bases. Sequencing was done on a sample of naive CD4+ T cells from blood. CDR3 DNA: TGTGCCAGCAGCCCGGAGGGACTAGCGGCCACAGATACGCAGTATTTT. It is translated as CASSPEGLAATDTQYF.